Each of the 19 T cell receptor beta chains below was sequenced from the same sample in a study of identical twins (dated by TCRdb to about 2016). Receptors were amplified or captured by 5' RACE. The reads were generated on an Illumina HiSeq 2000. TCRdb itself trimmed the public reads at Q25 with fastp, ran MiXCR and retained productive beta chains. Here each entry gathers all rows of one CDR3 protein and keeps the most common genes and DNA. The sample data list nearly 900,000 distinct CDR3 sequences, and about 12% of these were observed just once. The top ten clones comprise 1.5% to 2% of the sample. These data were likewise used in another study, on yellow fever vaccine responses in identical twins.

Sequencing used PBMCs. The source of these receptors is a woman in her late teens or twenties in good health.

This clonotype was seen ten or more times. The rearrangement links TRBV6-5 to TRBJ1-6; D remains unclear. CDR1 and CDR2 from the germline V gene are MNHEY and SVGAGI. The length of the CDR3 is 13 residues. V was pared by 3 bases and J by 6 bases, with 6 bases between. In DNA, the CDR3 is TGTGCCAGCAGTTATGGCACTAATTCACCCCTCCACTTT. It is translated as CASSYGTNSPLHF.

J is TRBJ2-1 and V is TRBV2; 9 bases are a match to TRBD2. Trimming at V came to 3 bases and at J to 8 bases, leaving 8 bases not matched to a gene. From germline, CDR1 is SNHLY and CDR2 FYNNEI. The CDR3 has 15 amino acids. The CDR3, as DNA: TGTGCCAGCAGTGAGGTGTCTAGCGGGGCGGATGAGCAGTTCTTC. It encodes CASSEVSSGADEQFF.

The chain links TRBV2 to TRBJ2-3; possibly TRBD2 for D (6 bases). The CDR3 has 13 amino acids. Germline V gene data show CDR1 as SNHLY and CDR2 as FYNNEI. V dropped 7 bases and J dropped 5 bases, with 13 bases sitting between them. In DNA, the CDR3 is TGTGCCAGCAACCAGAACGGGGGAGATACGCAGTATTTT. It codes for CASNQNGGDTQYF.

The chain has TRBV7-9 and TRBJ1-1; D call uncertain. This CDR3 is built from 17 residues. Trimming left V 7 bases short and J 8 bases short, with 29 bases between. Germline lookup yields CDR1 SEHNR and CDR2 FQNEAQ (reference sequence). The CDR3 nucleotides are TGTGCCAGCATTTGGCAGGAGGAACGAACACTGAGGGCGGAAGCTTTCTTT. Its protein is CASIWQEERTLRAEAFF.

This clonotype came up many times. This chain links TRBV7-9 with TRBJ2-3; D is undetermined. Deletions cut 5 bases from V and 3 bases from J, with 9 bases between. Germline V gene data show CDR1 as SEHNR and CDR2 as FQNEAQ (reference sequence). CDR3 size: 13 residues. CDR3 bases: TGTGCCAGCAGCCCCTCACTGACAGATACGCAGTATTTT. Translating gives CASSPSLTDTQYF.

This chain uses TRBV10-3 with TRBJ2-2; D is ambiguous. The CDR3 covers 14 residues. Germline V gene lookup returns CDR1 ENHRY and CDR2 SYGVKD. The germline V and J ends were trimmed by 2 bases and 0 bases, with 4 bases remaining between them. DNA of the CDR3: TGTGCCATCAGTGAGCAATCGAACACCGGGGAGCTGTTTTTT. Amino acids: CAISEQSNTGELFF.

This chain links TRBV15 with TRBJ1-5; D remains ambiguous. Germline V gene sequence: CDR1 LNHNV, CDR2 YYDKDF (reference sequence). The CDR3 is made up of 14 amino acids. V was pared by 1 base and J by 4 bases, with 8 bases between. CDR3 region: CATSRGAENQPQHF. The CDR3 DNA is TGTGCCACCAGCAGAGGGGCGGAGAATCAGCCCCAGCATTTT.

The chain employs TRBV5-6 and TRBJ2-3; D could derive from TRBD1 or TRBD2 (5 bases each). The CDR3 covers 15 residues. Trimming removed 4 bases at V and 2 bases at J, with 14 bases between. Germline V CDR1 and CDR2: SGHDT, YYEEEE. CDR3 loop: CASSRGRGTTDTQYF. The CDR3 bases are TGTGCCAGCAGCCGGGGCCGGGGAACCACAGATACGCAGTATTTT.

This clonotype was seen many times. This rearrangement joins TRBV4-1 to TRBJ2-7, with TRBD2 identical over 8 bases. CDR3 length: 17 residues. The V segment lost 2 bases and the J segment 3 bases; nucleotides outside the gene matches: 12. Germline V gives CDR1 MGHRA, CDR2 YSYEKL. CDR3 sequence: CASSQRRVIAGNYEQYF. The DNA of the CDR3 is TGCGCCAGCAGCCAAAGAAGGGTGATAGCGGGAAACTACGAGCAGTACTTC.

The chain carries TRBV10-3 and TRBJ2-7; TRBD1 matches 8 bases. The CDR3 spans 14 residues. J lost 0 bases, V lost 5 bases, and 3 bases had no gene match. Germline V gene sequence: CDR1 ENHRY, CDR2 SYGVKD. DNA of the CDR3: TGTGCCATCAGTACCGGGACAGGCTCCTACGAGCAGTACTTC. Translated: CAISTGTGSYEQYF.

The CDR3 protein is CASSYRARTDTQYF. The DNA for the CDR3 is TGTGCCAGCAGTTATAGGGCGCGGACAGATACGCAGTATTTT. This chain joins TRBV27 and TRBJ2-3; D uncertain. Looked up from germline, CDR1 is MNHEY and CDR2 is SMNVEV (reference sequence). CDR3 size: 14 residues. V dropped 4 bases and J dropped 3 bases, with 11 bases sitting between them.

CDR3 in DNA: TGTGCCAGCAGGCTGGGACAGCGTAATGAAAAACTGTTTTTT. It specifies CASRLGQRNEKLFF. This chain links TRBV6-1 with TRBJ1-4; 7 nucleotides agree with TRBD1. V trimming: 6 bases; J trimming: 4 bases; junction bases outside the gene matches: 5. Germline V gene sequence: CDR1 MNHNS, CDR2 SASEGT. This CDR3 has 14 residues.

This clonotype was seen many times. The rearrangement joins TRBV7-7 to TRBJ2-2; D ambiguous. Trimming took 7 bases from V and 5 from J, leaving 8 bases between them. The germline gives CDR1 SSHAT, CDR2 FNYEAQ (reference sequence). CDR3 length: 12 amino acids. The CDR3 bases are TGTGCCAGCACCTCTCGTACCGGGGAGCTGTTTTTT. It encodes CASTSRTGELFF.

V usage is TRBV28 and J usage is TRBJ2-3, with TRBD2 matching 11 bases. V trimming: 3 bases; J trimming: 7 bases; junction bases outside the gene matches: 9. Looked up from germline, CDR1 is MDHEN and CDR2 is SYDVKM. The CDR3 extends over 16 amino acids. CDR3 sequence reads: CASSLSLAGGVHTQYF. DNA of the CDR3: TGTGCCAGCAGTTTGAGCCTAGCGGGAGGAGTACATACGCAGTATTTT. The variable domain in full, with the rest retrieved from reference TRBV28 and TRBJ2-3, is DVKVTQSSRYLVKRTGEKVFLECVQDMDHENMFWYRQDPGLGLRLIYFSYDVKMKEKGDIPEGYSVSREKKERFSLILESASTNQTSMYLCASSLSLAGGVHTQYFGPGTRLTVL.

This clonotype appeared a few times. This chain connects TRBV2 to TRBJ2-3; D is uncertain. Trimming took 7 bases from V and 4 from J, leaving 18 bases between them. CDR1 is SNHLY, CDR2 FYNNEI, per germline. The CDR3 runs 15 residues. CDR3 in amino acids: CASISLSSFADTQYF. CDR3 sequence (DNA): TGTGCCAGCATAAGTCTGTCTAGTTTCGCAGATACGCAGTATTTT.

This clonotype was seen a handful of times. The chain employs TRBV24-1 and TRBJ2-1, with D perhaps TRBD2 (6 bases). The V end lost 2 bases, the J end lost 2 bases, and 15 bases lay between the germline ends. Germline V gives CDR1 KGHDR, CDR2 SFDVKD. There are 17 residues in the CDR3. CDR3 residues: CATSDSAGGFAYNEQFF. DNA for the CDR3: TGTGCCACCAGTGATTCAGCTGGGGGGTTCGCCTACAATGAGCAGTTCTTC.

Many counts were recorded for this clonotype. The V call is TRBV12-3 or TRBV12-4, the J call TRBJ1-2; 9 positions match TRBD1. The length of the CDR3 is 12 residues. V shed 9 bases and J 4 bases; nucleotides not matched to a gene: 3. CDR3 nucleotide sequence: TGTGCCAGTAGACAGGGGGGCTATGGCTACACCTTC. As protein: CASRQGGYGYTF.

The chain combines TRBV6-1 with TRBJ2-2, with 14 bases matching TRBD2. Germline V CDR1 and CDR2: MNHNS, SASEGT. Trimming took 4 bases from V and 2 from J; bases not matched to a gene: 9. The CDR3 runs to 19 residues. CDR3 bases: TGTGCCAGCAGTGGGGCCGGGACTAGCGGGGGTAGAAACACCGGGGAGCTGTTTTTT. Amino acids: CASSGAGTSGGRNTGELFF.

This clonotype was observed a few times. The chain combines TRBV7-3 with TRBJ2-1; TRBD1 matches at 7 bases. CDR3 size: 13 residues. Germline V gene sequence: CDR1 SGHTA, CDR2 FQGTGA. With 5 bases clipped from V and 10 bases from J, the junction kept 8 bases outside the gene matches. In nucleotides, the CDR3 is TGTGCCAGCAGCCAAGAAACAGGGGCCGAGCAGTTCTTC. Its protein product is CASSQETGAEQFF. The full variable domain, rest sourced from reference TRBV7-3 and TRBJ2-1, is GAGVSQTPSNKVTEKGKYVELRCDPISGHTALYWYRQSLGQGPEFLIYFQGTGAADDSGLPNDRFFAVRPEGSVSTLKIQRTERGDSAVYLCASSQETGAEQFFGPGTRLTVL.